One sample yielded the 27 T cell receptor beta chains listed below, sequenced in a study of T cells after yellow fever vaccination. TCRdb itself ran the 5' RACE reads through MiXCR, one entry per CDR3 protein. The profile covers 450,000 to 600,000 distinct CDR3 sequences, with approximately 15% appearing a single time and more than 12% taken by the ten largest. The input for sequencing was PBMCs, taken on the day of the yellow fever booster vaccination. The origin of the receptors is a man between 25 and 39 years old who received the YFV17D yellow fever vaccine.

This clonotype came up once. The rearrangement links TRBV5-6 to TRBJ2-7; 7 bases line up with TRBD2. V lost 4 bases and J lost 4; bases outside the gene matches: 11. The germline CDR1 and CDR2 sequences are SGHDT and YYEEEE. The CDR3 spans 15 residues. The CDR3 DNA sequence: TGTGCCAGCAGCCGCGCGGGAGCCCGAATTTACGAGCAGTACTTC. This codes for CASSRAGARIYEQYF.

This chain's CDR3 is CASSLWTANYGYTF. CDR3 in DNA: TGTGCCAGCAGTTTATGGACAGCTAACTATGGCTACACCTTC. This rearrangement joins TRBV12-3 or TRBV12-4 to TRBJ1-2; possible D gene TRBD1, 6 bases. The CDR3 spans 14 residues. Between the trimmed V and J ends, which lost 2 bases and 0 bases, there was a span of 7 bases.

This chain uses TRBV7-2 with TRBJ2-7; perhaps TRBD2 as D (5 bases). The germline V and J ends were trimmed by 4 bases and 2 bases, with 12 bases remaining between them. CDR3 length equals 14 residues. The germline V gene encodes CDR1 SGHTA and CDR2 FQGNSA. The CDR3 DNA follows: TGTGCCAGCAGCTCAAAACTAGAACCCTACGAGCAGTACTTC. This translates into CASSSKLEPYEQYF.

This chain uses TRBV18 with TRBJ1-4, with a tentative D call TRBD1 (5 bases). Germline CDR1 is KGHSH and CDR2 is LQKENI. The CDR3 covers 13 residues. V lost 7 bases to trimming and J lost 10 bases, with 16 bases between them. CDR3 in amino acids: CASFVDRQGKLFF. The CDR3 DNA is TGTGCCAGCTTCGTAGACCGCCAGGGAAAACTGTTTTTT.

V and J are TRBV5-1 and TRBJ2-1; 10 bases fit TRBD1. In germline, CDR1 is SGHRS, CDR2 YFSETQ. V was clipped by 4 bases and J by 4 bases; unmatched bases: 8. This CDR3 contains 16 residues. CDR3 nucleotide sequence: TGCGCCAGCAGCCCGGGGGACAGGGGCTTTTACAATGAGCAGTTCTTC. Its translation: CASSPGDRGFYNEQFF.

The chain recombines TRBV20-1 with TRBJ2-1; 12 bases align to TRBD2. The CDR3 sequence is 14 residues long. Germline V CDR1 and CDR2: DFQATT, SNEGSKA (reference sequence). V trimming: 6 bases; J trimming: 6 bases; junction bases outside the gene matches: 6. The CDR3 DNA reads TGCAGTGCGGAACTAGCGGGAGGTTCCAATGAGCAGTTCTTC. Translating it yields CSAELAGGSNEQFF.

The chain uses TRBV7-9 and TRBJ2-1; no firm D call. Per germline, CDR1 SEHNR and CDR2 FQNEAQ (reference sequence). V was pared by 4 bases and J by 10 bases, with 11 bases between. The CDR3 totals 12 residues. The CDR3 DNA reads TGTGCCAGCAGCTGGCCGTGGCACGAGCAGTTCTTC. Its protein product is CASSWPWHEQFF. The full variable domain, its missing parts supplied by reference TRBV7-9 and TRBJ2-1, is DTGVSQNPRHKITKRGQNVTFRCDPISEHNRLYWYRQTLGQGPEFLTYFQNEAQLEKSRLLSDRFSAERPKGSFSTLEIQRTEQGDSAMYLCASSWPWHEQFFGPGTRLTVL.

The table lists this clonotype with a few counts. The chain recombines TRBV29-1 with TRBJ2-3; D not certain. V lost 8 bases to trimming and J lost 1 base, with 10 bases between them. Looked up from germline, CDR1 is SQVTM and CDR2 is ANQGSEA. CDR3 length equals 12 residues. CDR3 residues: CSTSPGTDTQYF. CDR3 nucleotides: TGCAGCACCAGCCCAGGCACAGATACGCAGTATTTT.

The CDR3, as DNA: TGCAGTGCTAGTCACGGGGTGATGAATTCACCCCTCCACTTT. It yields the protein CSASHGVMNSPLHF. The chain has TRBV20-1 and TRBJ1-6; D is ambiguous. Trimming shortened V by 3 bases and J by 7 bases, and 13 bases separated the two germline ends. Germline V gene lookup returns CDR1 DFQATT and CDR2 SNEGSKA (reference sequence). This CDR3 is built from 14 residues.

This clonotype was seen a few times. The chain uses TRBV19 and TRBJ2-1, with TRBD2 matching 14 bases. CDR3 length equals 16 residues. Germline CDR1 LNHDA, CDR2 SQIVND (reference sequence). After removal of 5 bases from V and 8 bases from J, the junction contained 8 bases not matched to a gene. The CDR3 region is CASSSPGLAGEDEQFF. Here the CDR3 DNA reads TGTGCCAGTAGTTCCCCGGGACTAGCGGGAGAGGATGAGCAGTTCTTC.

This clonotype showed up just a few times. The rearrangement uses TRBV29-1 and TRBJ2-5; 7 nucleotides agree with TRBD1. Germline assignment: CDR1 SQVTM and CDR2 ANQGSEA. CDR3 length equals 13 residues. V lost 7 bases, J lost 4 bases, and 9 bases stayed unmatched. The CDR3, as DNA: TGCAGCGCCCTTACAGGGGTCGGAGAGACCCAGTACTTC. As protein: CSALTGVGETQYF.

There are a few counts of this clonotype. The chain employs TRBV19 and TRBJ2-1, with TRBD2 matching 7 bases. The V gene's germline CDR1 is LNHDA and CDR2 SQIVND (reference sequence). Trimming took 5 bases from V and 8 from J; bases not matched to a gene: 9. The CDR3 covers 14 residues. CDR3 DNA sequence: TGTGCCAGTAGTTTCGGCGGGAGTACCTATGAGCAGTTCTTC. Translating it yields CASSFGGSTYEQFF.

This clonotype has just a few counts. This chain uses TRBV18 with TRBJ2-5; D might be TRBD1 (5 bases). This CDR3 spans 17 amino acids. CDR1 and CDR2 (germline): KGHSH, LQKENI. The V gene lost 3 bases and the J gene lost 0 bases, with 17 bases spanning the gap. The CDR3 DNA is TGTGCCAGCTCACCTGCGTCCTTAGGGGCGTACCAAGAGACCCAGTACTTC. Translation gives CASSPASLGAYQETQYF.

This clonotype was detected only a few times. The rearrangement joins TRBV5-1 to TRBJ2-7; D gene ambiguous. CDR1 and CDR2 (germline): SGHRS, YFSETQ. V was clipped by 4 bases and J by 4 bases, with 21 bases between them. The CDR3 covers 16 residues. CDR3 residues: CASSRTYNPDFYEQYF. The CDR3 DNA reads TGCGCCAGCAGCCGTACGTACAATCCGGATTTTTACGAGCAGTACTTC. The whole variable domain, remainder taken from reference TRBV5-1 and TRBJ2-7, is KAGVTQTPRYLIKTRGQQVTLSCSPISGHRSVSWYQQTPGQGLQFLFEYFSETQRNKGNFPGRFSGRQFSNSRSEMNVSTLELGDSALYLCASSRTYNPDFYEQYFGPGTRLTVT.

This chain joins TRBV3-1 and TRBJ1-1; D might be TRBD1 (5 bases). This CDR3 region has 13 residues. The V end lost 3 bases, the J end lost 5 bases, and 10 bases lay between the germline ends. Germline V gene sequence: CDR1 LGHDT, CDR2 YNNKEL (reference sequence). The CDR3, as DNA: TGTGCCAGCAGCCACCTGGGGCAGACTGAAGCTTTCTTT. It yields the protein CASSHLGQTEAFF.

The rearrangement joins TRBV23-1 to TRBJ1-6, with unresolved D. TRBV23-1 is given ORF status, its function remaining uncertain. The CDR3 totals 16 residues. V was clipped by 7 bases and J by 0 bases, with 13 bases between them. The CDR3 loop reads CASTSMGSSYNSPLHF. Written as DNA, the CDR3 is TGCGCCAGCACTTCAATGGGGAGCTCCTATAATTCACCCCTCCACTTT.

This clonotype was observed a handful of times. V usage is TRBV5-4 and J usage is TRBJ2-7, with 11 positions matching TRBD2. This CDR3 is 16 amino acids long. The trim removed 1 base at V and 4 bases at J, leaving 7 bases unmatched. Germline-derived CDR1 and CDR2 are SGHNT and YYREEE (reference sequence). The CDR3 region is CASSLKNSGRVYEQYF. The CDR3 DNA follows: TGTGCCAGCAGCTTGAAAAATAGCGGGAGGGTATACGAGCAGTACTTC. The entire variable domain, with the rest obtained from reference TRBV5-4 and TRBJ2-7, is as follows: ETGVTQSPTHLIKTRGQQVTLRCSSQSGHNTVSWYQQALGQGPQFIFQYYREEENGRGNFPPRFSGLQFPNYSSELNVNALELDDSALYLCASSLKNSGRVYEQYFGPGTRLTVT.

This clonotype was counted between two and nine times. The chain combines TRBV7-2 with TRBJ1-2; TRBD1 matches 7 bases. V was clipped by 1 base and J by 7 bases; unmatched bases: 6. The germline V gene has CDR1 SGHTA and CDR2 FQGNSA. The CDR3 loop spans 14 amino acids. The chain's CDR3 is CASSLGGRGVGYTF. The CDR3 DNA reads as TGTGCCAGCAGCTTAGGCGGCAGGGGGGTTGGCTACACCTTC.

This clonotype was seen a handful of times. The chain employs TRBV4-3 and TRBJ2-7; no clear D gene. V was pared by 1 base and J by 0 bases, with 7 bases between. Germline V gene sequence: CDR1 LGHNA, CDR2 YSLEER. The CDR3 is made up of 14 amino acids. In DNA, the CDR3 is TGCGCCAGCAGCCAAGCGGAGCACTCCTACGAGCAGTACTTC. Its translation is CASSQAEHSYEQYF.

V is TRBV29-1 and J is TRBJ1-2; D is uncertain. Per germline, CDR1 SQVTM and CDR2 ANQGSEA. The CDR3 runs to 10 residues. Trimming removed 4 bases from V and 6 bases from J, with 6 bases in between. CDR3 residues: CSVVADGYTF. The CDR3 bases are TGCAGCGTTGTTGCGGATGGCTACACCTTC.

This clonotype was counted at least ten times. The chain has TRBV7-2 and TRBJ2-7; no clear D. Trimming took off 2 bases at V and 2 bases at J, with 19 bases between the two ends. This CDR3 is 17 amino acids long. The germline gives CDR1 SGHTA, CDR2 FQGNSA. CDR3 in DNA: TGTGCCAGCAGCTTACAGTCCAGTGGGTACCTTACCTACGAGCAGTACTTC. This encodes CASSLQSSGYLTYEQYF.

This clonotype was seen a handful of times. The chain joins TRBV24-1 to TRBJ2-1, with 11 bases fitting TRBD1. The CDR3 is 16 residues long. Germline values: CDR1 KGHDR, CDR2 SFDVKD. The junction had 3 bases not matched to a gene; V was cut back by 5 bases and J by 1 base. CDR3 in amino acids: CATSARDRGSYNEQFF. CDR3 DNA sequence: TGTGCCACCAGTGCCCGGGACAGGGGGTCCTACAATGAGCAGTTCTTC.

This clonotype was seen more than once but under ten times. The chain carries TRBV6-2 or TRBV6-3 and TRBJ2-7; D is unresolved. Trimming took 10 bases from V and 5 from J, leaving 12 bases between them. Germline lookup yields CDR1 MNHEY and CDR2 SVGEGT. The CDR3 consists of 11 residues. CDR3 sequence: CATAARNEQYF. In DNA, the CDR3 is TGTGCCACCGCGGCCCGGAACGAGCAGTACTTC.

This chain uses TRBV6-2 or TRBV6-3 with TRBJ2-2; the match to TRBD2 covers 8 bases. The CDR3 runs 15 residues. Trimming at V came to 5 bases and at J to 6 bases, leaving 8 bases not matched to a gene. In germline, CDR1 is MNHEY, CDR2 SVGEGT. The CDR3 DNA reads TGTGCCAGCAGTCGTCCAGCGGGGGAGCCCGGGGAGCTGTTTTTT. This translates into CASSRPAGEPGELFF.

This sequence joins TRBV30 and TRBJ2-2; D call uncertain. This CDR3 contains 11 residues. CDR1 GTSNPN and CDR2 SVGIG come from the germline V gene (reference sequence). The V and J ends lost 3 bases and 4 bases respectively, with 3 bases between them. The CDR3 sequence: CAWRATGELFF. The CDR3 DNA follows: TGTGCCTGGAGGGCCACCGGGGAGCTGTTTTTT.

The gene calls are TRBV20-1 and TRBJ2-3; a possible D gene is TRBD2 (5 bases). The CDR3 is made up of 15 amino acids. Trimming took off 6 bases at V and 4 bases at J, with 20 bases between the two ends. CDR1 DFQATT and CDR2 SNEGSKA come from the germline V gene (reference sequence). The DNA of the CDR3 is TGCAGTGCCCCCACGCAGTGGCGGGCGTCAGATACGCAGTATTTT. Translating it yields CSAPTQWRASDTQYF.

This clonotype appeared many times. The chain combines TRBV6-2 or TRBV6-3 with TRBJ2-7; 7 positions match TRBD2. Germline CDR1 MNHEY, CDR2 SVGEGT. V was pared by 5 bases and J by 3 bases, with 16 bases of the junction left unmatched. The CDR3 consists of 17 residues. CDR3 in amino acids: CASSATPGLPRDYEQYF. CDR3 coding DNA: TGTGCCAGCAGTGCTACTCCGGGACTACCCCGAGACTACGAGCAGTACTTC.